This TCR beta chain was found in a study of radiation and T cells in renal cell carcinoma. The sample's time point: baseline pretreatment blood. Treatment meaning: 15 Gy SBRT to primary tumor, nephrectomy 4 weeks later. Trimming shortened V by 7 bases and J by 7 bases, and 17 bases separated the two germline ends. Germline CDR1 is MNHNY and CDR2 is SVGAGI (reference sequence). There are 14 residues in the CDR3. Here immunoSEQ multiplex PCR was the method, and the copy in TCRdb shows in-frame clones only, minus some. This sample has about 91,000 clones, with about four fifths found just once. Sequenced here: blood, sampled from a patient whose treatment included radiotherapy and nephrectomy. This TCR was recovered from a man between 60 and 75 years old with renal cell carcinoma. The rearrangement uses TRBV6-6 and TRBJ2-1; tentatively, D is TRBD1 or TRBD2 (7 bases each). The CDR3 DNA follows: TGTGCCAGCATCCTTCGGCAGGGGGGGAATGAGCAGTTCTTC. Protein product: CASILRQGGNEQFF.